The 14 T cell receptor beta chains listed next were all sequenced from one sample in a study of blood T cells in healthy people across ages. Combining a sample-barcoded 5' primer with a J-beta primer mix, a second PCR ran for roughly 6 to 12 cycles. TCRdb independently ran MiXCR on the 5' RACE reads; one entry per CDR3 protein. The repertoire consists of about 780,000 distinct CDR3 sequences, with 20% to 30% occurring once and the leading ten covering around 2.9%. The same data also went into a second study, on T cells of mothers and their children.

The sequenced material came from blood. Source of these receptors: a boy aged 10-17 years in good health.

This clonotype was observed a handful of times. This chain uses TRBV12-3 or TRBV12-4 with TRBJ1-2, with 12 bases fitting TRBD1. This CDR3 is 15 amino acids long. V trimming: 2 bases; J trimming: 7 bases; junction bases outside the gene matches: 5. CDR3 DNA sequence: TGTGCCAGCAGTTTAAGGGGACAGGGGGCGTTTGGCTACACCTTC. Its protein is CASSLRGQGAFGYTF.

The chain recombines TRBV7-9 with TRBJ2-5; 10 bases map to TRBD2. V trimming: 4 bases; J trimming: 5 bases; junction bases outside the gene matches: 4. CDR3 size: 14 residues. Germline V CDR1 and CDR2: SEHNR, FQNEAQ (reference sequence). The CDR3 region is CASSSLLAGETQYF. The CDR3 DNA reads as TGTGCCAGCAGCTCGCTACTAGCGGGGGAGACCCAGTACTTC.

J is TRBJ2-3 and V is TRBV15; maybe TRBD2 (5 bases). V was trimmed by 5 bases and J by 6 bases, leaving 15 bases between them. This CDR3 contains 14 residues. CDR1 is LNHNV, CDR2 YYDKDF, per germline (reference sequence). CDR3 sequence reads: CATSGRTRRDTQYF. CDR3 DNA sequence: TGTGCCACCAGCGGGCGTACTAGGAGGGATACGCAGTATTTT.

This chain links TRBV28 with TRBJ2-7; no reliable D call. The CDR3 sequence is 12 residues long. The V and J ends lost 10 bases and 7 bases respectively, with 17 bases between them. From germline, CDR1 is MDHEN and CDR2 SYDVKM. The chain's CDR3 is CATASGVGEQYF. CDR3 coding DNA: TGTGCCACCGCCTCAGGAGTGGGGGAGCAGTACTTC. The complete variable domain, with remaining parts taken from reference TRBV28 and TRBJ2-7, reads DVKVTQSSRYLVKRTGEKVFLECVQDMDHENMFWYRQDPGLGLRLIYFSYDVKMKEKGDIPEGYSVSREKKERFSLILESASTNQTSMYLCATASGVGEQYFGPGTRLTVT.

J is TRBJ2-1 and V is TRBV7-8; 10 nucleotides agree with TRBD1. Judging by the DNA end, TRBJ2-5 fits better; the J call may be wrong. Germline values: CDR1 SGHVS, CDR2 FQNEAQ. The length of the CDR3 is 17 residues. CDR3 nucleotide sequence: TGTGCCAGCAGCATGCCACCGGGACAGGGGAAAGAAGTGGCCCAGTACTTC. Protein product: CASSMPPGQGKEVAQYF.

The chain combines TRBV27 with TRBJ2-3; 16 nucleotides align to TRBD2. Germline trimming cut 5 bases from V and 6 bases from J; bases unmatched to any gene: 8. CDR1 and CDR2 (germline): MNHEY, SMNVEV (reference sequence). The CDR3 contains 17 residues. The CDR3 DNA is TGTGCCAGCAGTCCCGGGACTAGCGGGGGGGAAGGGGATACGCAGTATTTT. Amino acids: CASSPGTSGGEGDTQYF.

The chain recombines TRBV7-2 with TRBJ1-2; D is perhaps TRBD1 (5 bases). Germline V gives CDR1 SGHTA, CDR2 FQGNSA. V was clipped by 2 bases and J by 1 base, with 11 bases between them. This CDR3 contains 15 residues. The CDR3 protein is CASSLRQTINYGYTF. The CDR3 bases are TGTGCCAGCAGCTTACGACAGACTATTAACTATGGCTACACCTTC.

This clonotype has more than one count but fewer than ten. The chain uses TRBV12-3 or TRBV12-4 and TRBJ2-7; D is unresolved. CDR3 length: 15 amino acids. Trimming took 7 bases from V and 4 from J, leaving 20 bases between them. The CDR3 sequence: CASNRDPLSKYEQYF. The CDR3 DNA reads as TGTGCCAGCAACCGAGACCCTCTCTCAAAATACGAGCAGTACTTC.

This chain uses TRBV4-1 with TRBJ1-2, with 8 positions matching TRBD1. There are 15 residues in the CDR3. The J segment lost 6 bases and the V segment lost 4 bases, leaving 10 bases of the junction unmatched. Per the germline V gene, CDR1 is MGHRA and CDR2 is YSYEKL. The CDR3 coding sequence is TGCGCCAGCAGCCCCCGGGACAGGTCTGGCGATGGCTACACCTTC. The encoded protein is CASSPRDRSGDGYTF.

This clonotype was seen only a few times. This chain connects TRBV5-1 to TRBJ1-3; 7 nucleotides agree with TRBD1. This CDR3 is 16 amino acids long. The germline V gene encodes CDR1 SGHRS and CDR2 YFSETQ. The trim removed 4 bases at V and 4 bases at J, leaving 11 bases unmatched. The DNA of the CDR3 is TGCGCCAGCAGCGTCACCCCGGACAGGTGGGGAAACACCATATATTTT. Amino acids: CASSVTPDRWGNTIYF.

The gene calls are TRBV3-1 and TRBJ1-2; D unclear. V was clipped by 1 base and J by 4 bases, with 4 bases between them. The CDR3 has 12 amino acids. Germline CDR1 is LGHDT and CDR2 is YNNKEL (reference sequence). CDR3 bases: TGTGCCAGCAGCCAAGTTGGCTATGGCTACACCTTC. It codes for CASSQVGYGYTF.

This chain links TRBV15 with TRBJ2-7; D assignment may be TRBD1 or TRBD2 (6 bases each). Germline-derived CDR1 and CDR2 are LNHNV and YYDKDF (reference sequence). Trimming cost V 0 bases and J 1 base, with 10 bases left between them. The CDR3 covers 15 residues. The CDR3 coding sequence is TGTGCCACCAGCAGAGATCGGGGGCCGTCCTACGAGCAGTACTTC. This sequence encodes CATSRDRGPSYEQYF.

This clonotype has a count of ten or more. The V call is TRBV7-3, the J call TRBJ2-5; D is undetermined. The CDR3 covers 13 residues. The V end was cut by 4 bases, the J end by 5 bases, with 11 bases between. CDR1 is SGHTA, CDR2 FQGTGA, per germline. The CDR3 nucleotides are TGTGCCAGCAGCTCCCCACCCGGGGAGACCCAGTACTTC. Its translation is CASSSPPGETQYF.

The chain links TRBV20-1 to TRBJ1-4; D may be TRBD1 (6 bases). The germline V gene has CDR1 DFQATT and CDR2 SNEGSKA (reference sequence). The V end lost 6 bases, the J end lost 6 bases, and 14 bases lay between the germline ends. This CDR3 contains 13 residues. Written as DNA, the CDR3 is TGCAGTGCCAACAGGGAACCGGATGAAAAACTGTTTTTT. Amino acid sequence: CSANREPDEKLFF.